This T cell receptor (beta chain) appears in the sequencing data of a study of shared clonotypes between healthy human individuals (dated by TCRdb to 2020 to 2022). Some background on the complete study: The cohort comprised a couple of women and a few men aged 18 to 49 years. For each donor, CD4 naive and CD4 memory were each run on three plates, CD8 naive on two plates, and CD8 memory on one plate. Each donor's leukapheresis produced roughly between roughly 0.85 and 9.5 billion PBMCs. To estimate repertoire size and how much clonotype sharing occurs between individuals, the study deeply sequenced the blood TCR repertoires of 4 to 6 healthy adults. To increase sequencing depth and limit assay-specific biases, TCR repertoire library preparation and sequencing were carried out by different laboratories using diverse techniques. Study-wide conclusions, independent of this receptor: Rarefaction of sorted-subset datasets indicated incomplete sequencing despite the large sequencing depth. Sampling was restricted to blood, and TCR repertoires in tissues likely differ from the TCR repertoires found in blood. Based on pairwise subsampling, the degree of clonotype sharing among donors was expected to be affected by sequencing depth. Naive subsets generally had larger estimated clonotype richness than memory subsets. Sharing across a few donors was observed for about 5% of naive CD4, less than 4% of naive CD8, 2% to 2.5% of memory CD4, and around 0.44% of memory CD8 clonotypes. Higher generation probabilities were observed for clonotypes shared by all four sorted-subset donors than for non-shared clonotypes. The genetic and exposure-history diversity represented was limited by the small number of donors.

CD8 naive samples were obtained by positive selection for CCR7 among CD45RO-negative cells, yielding a CD45RA+CCR7+ population from which TemRA cells were excluded. The donors were healthy, HIV-negative adults who had no recently reported acute infections or vaccinations. Every donor was a Caucasian adult residing in Nashville, Tennessee, USA. After blood collection by leukapheresis, PBMCs were isolated using Ficoll-Histopaque density gradient centrifugation and then cryopreserved in the vapor phase of liquid nitrogen. Analytical flow cytometry was used to check the purity and quantity of each magnetically sorted T cell population. From each sorted fraction, genomic DNA was isolated and quantified by UV absorbance on a Nanodrop 2000c. Its CDR3 holds 10 amino acids, cysteine through phenylalanine. Of all the DNA, just the CDR3 is kept, 30 bases in frame from base 1. Relative to germline, V is 1 base shorter and J is 8 bases shorter, with 2 bases between their ends. The germline V gene yields MNHNS for CDR1 and SASEGT for CDR2.

About this clone itself: The antigen it recognizes is unknown. No base quality information exists; no much larger clone differs at one position. This sample also contains other DNA sequences that code for the same CDR3.

TCR CDR3 regions were amplified from genomic DNA by multiplex PCR using the deep immunoSEQ assay. For each cell subset, the extracted genomic DNA was distributed evenly across all wells of several immunoSEQ 96-well plates, and each plate served as one replicate. For sorted subsets, 150 to 250 ng of genomic DNA, equivalent to 25,000 to 35,000 T cell genomes, went into each replicate PCR. Purified libraries were quantified with a Qubit 3.0 fluorometer, sized on a Bioanalyzer 2100, and re-quantified with the KAPA Library Quantification kit. A separate single-read 150-cycle Illumina NextSeq 550 flow cell was used to sequence each immunoSEQ 96-well plate. On the study's bioinformatics: Because only junctional sequences without quality scores were contained in the immunoSEQ output, filtering matching that applied to full-length reads could not be performed. Sequences were annotated with PyIR, a Python wrapper for IgBLAST v1.9, using IMGT germline references to assign V/J genes and CDR3. Any read was removed if the V/J assignment was weak (E-value above 1e-6), the CDR3 was missing, or the read contained stop codons, out-of-frame junctions, or ambiguous translated residues. V3J clonotypes were defined by identical inferred V gene, J gene, and CDR3 amino acid sequence. To compute the percentage overlap between repertoires, the number of shared unique clonotypes was divided by the size of the smaller repertoire. RTK rarefaction, the Chao1 estimator, and Recon v2.1 estimates of unobserved clonotypes were used to assess repertoire richness. Generation probabilities were computed with OLGA for all TCRbeta clonotypes obtained by the gDNA method from a few donors. This is the immuneACCESS table as TCRdb keeps it, with only in-frame sequences that have V and J called. A part of the clones is gone; compared with another copy, unresolved V genes explain less than half, and the rest is unexplained. That table gives V, J and clone size, and the DNA gave D and trimming. The sample table lists over 2 million clones, approximately 95% of them with a count of one. Of the sample, about 1.1% is held by the ten largest clones.

The sample taken for sequencing was naive CD8+ T cells sorted from blood. The cell subset or site label for this specimen denotes: CD45RA+CCR7+. The source of this sequence is a man younger than 30 in good health. The rearrangement combines TRBV6-1 with TRBJ1-2; the D gene is unclear. At the DNA level, the sequence is TGTGCCAGCAGTGAAGTAGGCTACACCTTC. This codes for CASSEVGYTF.